The next 32 T cell receptor beta chains were all read from a single sample in a study of cytomegalovirus exposure and HLA in healthy donors. PCR primers comprised 60 Vbeta and 13 Jbeta primers. Sequencing used immunoSEQ multiplex PCR; TCRdb keeps in-frame clones, though not all of them. The sample holds roughly 180,000 clones, approximately 84% seen once. Sequencing input: PBMCs. The source is a boy aged 5-17 years in good health and CMV-seronegative.

The chain is built from TRBV5-6 and TRBJ1-5; TRBD1 matches at 7 bases. After removal of 4 bases from V and 5 bases from J, the junction contained 9 bases not matched to a gene. Germline CDR1 and CDR2: SGHDT and YYEEEE. This CDR3 is 15 amino acids long. CDR3 region: CASSKPGQRDQPQHF. CDR3 nucleotides: TGTGCCAGCAGCAAACCGGGACAGAGAGATCAGCCCCAGCATTTT. The whole variable domain, filled in from reference TRBV5-6 and TRBJ1-5, reads DAGVTQSPTHLIKTRGQQVTLRCSPKSGHDTVSWYQQALGQGPQFIFQYYEEEERQRGNFPDRFSGHQFPNYSSELNVNALLLGDSALYLCASSKPGQRDQPQHFGDGTRLSIL.

V gene TRBV5-1 combines with J gene TRBJ2-2, with D perhaps matching TRBD2 (5 bases). Germline assignment: CDR1 SGHRS and CDR2 YFSETQ. CDR3 size: 15 residues. Trimming took off 0 bases at V and 5 bases at J, with 11 bases between the two ends. CDR3 protein: CASSLGTRGTGELFF. DNA of the CDR3: TGCGCCAGCAGCTTGGGGACTCGTGGGACCGGGGAGCTGTTTTTT.

V is TRBV2 and J is TRBJ2-7; 12 bases align to TRBD2. The CDR3 covers 17 residues. Looked up from germline, CDR1 is SNHLY and CDR2 is FYNNEI. The ends lost 4 bases at V and 2 bases at J; junction bases unmatched: 9. CDR3 nucleotide sequence: TGTGCCAGCAGTGCACTAGCGGGGGGACCCTCCGCCTACGAGCAGTACTTC. This translates into CASSALAGGPSAYEQYF.

The chain has TRBV6-5 and TRBJ1-4, with a possible D match to TRBD1 (6 bases). V lost 6 bases and J 8 bases, leaving 10 bases between the germline ends. This CDR3 is built from 12 residues. Germline loops: CDR1 MNHEY, CDR2 SVGAGI. Here the CDR3 reads CASSRGREKLFF. CDR3 coding DNA: TGTGCCAGCAGCAGGGGACGGGAAAAACTGTTTTTT.

This clone was seen more than once but under ten times. The chain has TRBV6-6 and TRBJ2-3; possible D gene TRBD2, 5 bases. The CDR3 sequence is 14 residues long. The ends were cut back, 6 bases at V and 3 bases at J, with 13 bases in the middle. The V gene's germline CDR1 is MNHNY and CDR2 SVGAGI (reference sequence). This CDR3 reads CASSYGPGTDTQYF. DNA for the CDR3: TGTGCCAGCAGCTACGGACCGGGAACAGATACGCAGTATTTT.

J is TRBJ1-2 and V is TRBV19; the match to TRBD1 covers 12 bases. The length of the CDR3 is 15 residues. Germline V gene lookup returns CDR1 LNHDA and CDR2 SQIVND (reference sequence). J was trimmed by 7 bases and V by 4 bases; bases with no gene match: 7. This CDR3 is CASSTLGQGAVGYTF. CDR3 nucleotide sequence: TGTGCCAGTAGTACCCTGGGACAGGGGGCCGTTGGCTACACCTTC.

The chain recombines TRBV7-8 with TRBJ1-6; 8 bases map to TRBD1. Germline lookup yields CDR1 SGHVS and CDR2 FQNEAQ. This CDR3 is 16 amino acids long. V shed 3 bases, J shed 4 bases, and the junction held 5 bases outside the gene matches. The CDR3 reads CASSFGTGMYNSPLHF. The CDR3 coding sequence is TGTGCCAGCAGCTTTGGGACAGGAATGTATAATTCACCCCTCCACTTT.

V usage is TRBV2 and J usage is TRBJ2-2; TRBD1 matches at 7 bases. The germline V gene encodes CDR1 SNHLY and CDR2 FYNNEI. There are 14 residues in the CDR3. Trimming took 4 bases from V and 5 from J; bases not matched to a gene: 4. The CDR3 region is CASSGAGGTGELFF. CDR3 DNA: TGTGCCAGCAGTGGGGCAGGGGGTACCGGGGAGCTGTTTTTT.

The chain carries TRBV2 and TRBJ2-2, with 9 bases identical to TRBD1. The junction had 6 bases not matched to a gene; V was cut back by 7 bases and J by 0 bases. Looked up from germline, CDR1 is SNHLY and CDR2 is FYNNEI. CDR3 length equals 16 residues. The CDR3 reads CASNTWDRANTGELFF. The CDR3 nucleotides read TGTGCCAGCAATACTTGGGACAGGGCGAACACCGGGGAGCTGTTTTTT.

This clone was found once. The gene calls are TRBV28 and TRBJ2-1; no definite D call. Between the trimmed V and J ends, which lost 8 bases and 8 bases, there was a span of 7 bases. CDR1 is MDHEN, CDR2 SYDVKM, per germline. CDR3 size: 10 residues. The CDR3 here is CASSSDEQFF. As DNA, the CDR3 is TGTGCCAGCTCCTCGGATGAGCAGTTCTTC. The variable domain in full, with the rest retrieved from reference TRBV28 and TRBJ2-1, is DVKVTQSSRYLVKRTGEKVFLECVQDMDHENMFWYRQDPGLGLRLIYFSYDVKMKEKGDIPEGYSVSREKKERFSLILESASTNQTSMYLCASSSDEQFFGPGTRLTVL.

This clone appeared a single time. The chain employs TRBV6-1 and TRBJ1-5; TRBD1 aligns across 10 bases. CDR3 length: 15 amino acids. From germline, CDR1 is MNHNS and CDR2 SASEGT. V gave up 1 base and J gave up 4 bases; unmatched junction bases: 1. CDR3 coding DNA: TGTGCCAGCAGTGAAGGGACAGGGGGTAATCAGCCCCAGCATTTT. This codes for CASSEGTGGNQPQHF.

The rearrangement uses TRBV4-2 and TRBJ2-1, with TRBD2 identical over 14 bases. CDR3 length equals 18 residues. From germline, CDR1 is LGHNA and CDR2 YNFKEQ. J was trimmed by 3 bases and V by 5 bases; bases with no gene match: 9. The CDR3 spells CASSRLGGLAGDYNEQFF. As DNA, the CDR3 is TGTGCCAGCAGCAGGCTAGGGGGACTAGCGGGAGACTACAATGAGCAGTTCTTC.

This clone is a singleton in its sample. The gene calls are TRBV30 and TRBJ2-1, with TRBD2 matching 8 bases. The CDR3 length is 17 residues. From germline, CDR1 is GTSNPN and CDR2 SVGIG (reference sequence). V lost 2 bases and J lost 0; bases outside the gene matches: 9. This CDR3 reads CAWSFSGVGSSYNEQFF. For the CDR3, the DNA is TGTGCCTGGAGTTTTAGCGGGGTAGGAAGCTCCTACAATGAGCAGTTCTTC. Full variable domain (outside the CDR3, taken from reference TRBV30 and TRBJ2-1): SQTIHQWPATLVQPVGSPLSLECTVEGTSNPNLYWYRQAAGRGLQLLFYSVGIGQISSEVPQNLSASRPQDRQFILSSKKLLLSDSGFYLCAWSFSGVGSSYNEQFFGPGTRLTVL.

The V call is TRBV6-4, the J call TRBJ2-3; 8 bases are shared with TRBD2. The CDR3 is 15 amino acids. In germline, CDR1 is MRHNA, CDR2 SNTAGT. V lost 2 bases to trimming and J lost 4 bases; unmatched junction nucleotides: 5. CDR3 in amino acids: CASSDEAGAPDTQYF. CDR3 DNA: TGTGCCAGCAGTGACGAAGCGGGGGCCCCAGATACGCAGTATTTT.

V gene TRBV7-9 combines with J gene TRBJ1-1; D unclear. V was pared by 7 bases and J by 2 bases, with 5 bases between. Germline CDR1 SEHNR, CDR2 FQNEAQ (reference sequence). This CDR3 is built from 11 residues. Written as DNA, the CDR3 is TGTGCCAGCACCGTCAACACTGAAGCTTTCTTT. This codes for CASTVNTEAFF.

J is TRBJ2-1 and V is TRBV5-1, with TRBD1 as a possible D gene (5 bases). This CDR3 region has 14 residues. V lost 2 bases and J lost 3, with 9 bases in between. Germline V gene sequence: CDR1 SGHRS, CDR2 YFSETQ. The CDR3 DNA reads TGCGCCAGCAGCTTAGAGGACATCTACAATGAGCAGTTCTTC. Protein: CASSLEDIYNEQFF. Full variable domain (remainder filled in from reference TRBV5-1 and TRBJ2-1): KAGVTQTPRYLIKTRGQQVTLSCSPISGHRSVSWYQQTPGQGLQFLFEYFSETQRNKGNFPGRFSGRQFSNSRSEMNVSTLELGDSALYLCASSLEDIYNEQFFGPGTRLTVL.

This clone was found once. The CDR3 is CAWSVGGHQPQHF. In DNA, the CDR3 is TGTGCCTGGAGTGTAGGGGGTCATCAGCCCCAGCATTTT. The genes are TRBV30 and TRBJ1-5; a weak D match, TRBD1 (6 bases). Trimming took 0 bases from V and 5 from J, leaving 8 bases between them. The length of the CDR3 is 13 residues. In germline, CDR1 is GTSNPN, CDR2 SVGIG (reference sequence).

This clone showed up just once. The gene calls are TRBV13 and TRBJ1-1; D not resolved. V was trimmed by 3 bases and J by 10 bases, leaving 12 bases between them. The CDR3 totals 12 residues. CDR1 and CDR2 from the germline V gene are PRHDT and FYEKMQ (reference sequence). The chain's CDR3 is CASSFSAGVAFF. The CDR3 DNA reads as TGTGCCAGCAGCTTCTCCGCCGGGGTAGCTTTCTTT.

V usage is TRBV7-3 and J usage is TRBJ2-3; possible D gene TRBD2, 5 bases. Germline loops: CDR1 SGHTA, CDR2 FQGTGA. Between the trimmed V and J ends, which lost 5 bases and 6 bases, there was a span of 18 bases. CDR3 length: 15 amino acids. CDR3: CASSPKPGRYDTQYF. CDR3 in DNA: TGTGCCAGCAGCCCTAAGCCGGGAAGATATGATACGCAGTATTTT.

The chain uses TRBV5-6 and TRBJ1-1; D is undetermined. The V end was cut by 4 bases, the J end by 5 bases, with 12 bases between. Germline CDR1 and CDR2: SGHDT and YYEEEE. The CDR3 contains 13 residues. The chain's CDR3 is CASSPPWRTEAFF. The DNA for the CDR3 is TGTGCCAGCAGCCCGCCCTGGAGGACTGAAGCTTTCTTT.

This chain joins TRBV7-9 and TRBJ2-5; D possibly corresponds to TRBD2 (5 bases). This CDR3 comprises 17 residues. Germline CDR1 SEHNR, CDR2 FQNEAQ (reference sequence). Between the trimmed V and J ends, which lost 5 bases and 0 bases, there was a span of 19 bases. The DNA for the CDR3 is TGTGCCAGCAGCCCCGTAACCCGGACTCAGTACCAAGAGACCCAGTACTTC. Its translation: CASSPVTRTQYQETQYF.

This clone came up a few times. This chain connects TRBV6-5 to TRBJ1-5; 9 nucleotides agree with TRBD1. Looked up from germline, CDR1 is MNHEY and CDR2 is SVGAGI. After removal of 6 bases from V and 2 bases from J, the junction contained 5 bases not matched to a gene. This CDR3 has 15 amino acids. The CDR3 region is CASRTGGAGNQPQHF. DNA for the CDR3: TGTGCCAGCAGAACAGGGGGCGCAGGCAATCAGCCCCAGCATTTT.

This clone was detected once. The gene calls are TRBV30 and TRBJ2-5; TRBD2 matches 7 bases. CDR1 GTSNPN and CDR2 SVGIG come from the germline V gene (reference sequence). This CDR3 spans 14 amino acids. The J segment lost 9 bases and the V segment lost 2 bases, leaving 12 bases of the junction unmatched. The CDR3 protein is CAWSPQGGKTAQYF. CDR3 coding DNA: TGTGCCTGGAGTCCGCAGGGAGGGAAGACGGCCCAGTACTTC.

V is TRBV7-8 and J is TRBJ1-5; D remains ambiguous. The V and J ends lost 1 base and 5 bases respectively, with 9 bases between them. This CDR3 is built from 14 residues. Germline CDR1 and CDR2: SGHVS and FQNEAQ. The CDR3 DNA follows: TGTGCCAGCAGCTTAGTCGGGGTTGATCAGCCCCAGCATTTT. Its translation: CASSLVGVDQPQHF.

V is TRBV11-2 and J is TRBJ2-7; perhaps TRBD2 as D (6 bases). This CDR3 is 13 amino acids long. Trimming removed 5 bases at V and 0 bases at J, with 8 bases between. CDR1 and CDR2 from the germline V gene are SGHAT and FQNNGV. CDR3 sequence (DNA): TGTGCCAGCAGCGTCGGGGGCTCCTACGAGCAGTACTTC. This sequence encodes CASSVGGSYEQYF.

This clone has more than one count but fewer than ten. V is TRBV7-9 and J is TRBJ2-1; 12 bases line up with TRBD2. The CDR3 runs to 17 residues. With V trimmed by 5 bases and J by 9 bases, 14 bases remained unmatched. CDR1 is SEHNR and CDR2 is FQNEAQ in the germline V gene (reference sequence). In DNA, the CDR3 is TGTGCCAGCAGCGGACGAAACCCTAGCGGGGGGGAAAGTGAGCAGTTCTTC. Residues: CASSGRNPSGGESEQFF.

The rearrangement joins TRBV6-5 to TRBJ2-6; D is ambiguous. V was cut by 6 bases and J by 1 base, with 13 bases left in between. CDR1 is MNHEY, CDR2 SVGAGI, per germline. The CDR3 loop spans 16 amino acids. Written as DNA, the CDR3 is TGTGCCAGCAGCTACGGGCCATTATCTGGGGCCAACGTCCTGACTTTC. Translating it yields CASSYGPLSGANVLTF.

The chain joins TRBV9 to TRBJ1-2; 9 positions agree with TRBD1. Trimming at V came to 4 bases and at J to 8 bases, leaving 6 bases not matched to a gene. The CDR3 has 13 amino acids. Germline V gene lookup returns CDR1 SGDLS and CDR2 YYNGEE. CDR3 amino acids: CASSRTGEKGYTF. In nucleotides, the CDR3 is TGTGCCAGCAGCCGGACAGGGGAGAAAGGCTACACCTTC.

The chain uses TRBV5-1 and TRBJ1-2; D may be TRBD1 (5 bases). Germline CDR1 reads SGHRS; CDR2 reads YFSETQ. Trimming pared 4 bases from V and 9 bases from J, leaving 25 bases between. The CDR3 is 16 residues long. In DNA form, the CDR3 reads TGCGCCAGCAGCGCATCAAGTGGACAAACCGCAGGGAGCTACACCTTC. This gives the protein CASSASSGQTAGSYTF.

This clone came up once. This chain uses TRBV2 with TRBJ1-3; D not resolved. V lost 1 base, J lost 4 bases, and 5 bases lay in between. Germline V lookup: CDR1 SNHLY, CDR2 FYNNEI. The CDR3 loop spans 13 amino acids. Here the CDR3 reads CASSEVRGNTIYF. DNA for the CDR3: TGTGCCAGCAGTGAAGTACGGGGAAACACCATATATTTT.

The V and J genes are TRBV6-6 and TRBJ2-5; D is undetermined. Germline assignment: CDR1 MNHNY and CDR2 SVGAGI (reference sequence). Trimming left V 0 bases short and J 2 bases short, with 7 bases between. CDR3 length: 14 amino acids. The CDR3 region has the DNA TGTGCCAGCAGTTACTCAGGCAGGCAAGAGACCCAGTACTTC. Residues: CASSYSGRQETQYF.

The chain combines TRBV4-1 with TRBJ2-7, with 9 bases that match TRBD1. The trim removed 3 bases at V and 4 bases at J, leaving 10 bases unmatched. The CDR3 is made up of 16 amino acids. Germline CDR1 and CDR2: MGHRA and YSYEKL. The CDR3 protein is CASSQPGRTGEYEQYF. Written as DNA, the CDR3 is TGCGCCAGCAGCCAGCCGGGCAGGACAGGGGAGTACGAGCAGTACTTC.